Presented here are 21 T cell receptor beta chains from one specimen sequenced in a study of neurological immune-mediated disorders (dated by TCRdb to the late 2010s). Receptor libraries were prepared by 5' RACE. Sequencing relied on an Illumina HiSeq 2500. The public reads were reprocessed in TCRdb via fastp at Q25 and MiXCR, keeping in-frame beta chains. Every CDR3 protein is listed once, alongside the most common genes and DNA of its rows. In all, the sample holds 54,000 or so distinct CDR3 sequences, and about 4.1% of those were seen once. The ten largest account for 5.5% to 7.5% of the sample. The sequenced sample consisted of PBMCs. These receptors were collected from a man in his fifties or sixties with multiple sclerosis.

This clonotype was counted at least ten times. The J gene is TRBJ1-1, the V gene TRBV12-3 or TRBV12-4; D uncertain. This CDR3 has 13 residues. Trimming cost V 2 bases and J 3 bases, with 7 bases left between them. CDR3 protein: CASSLKGDTEAFF. The CDR3 region has the DNA TGTGCCAGCAGTTTAAAGGGAGACACTGAAGCTTTCTTT.

This clonotype was counted at least ten times. The rearrangement links TRBV20-1 to TRBJ1-1; D is unresolved. Germline V gene data show CDR1 as DFQATT and CDR2 as SNEGSKA (reference sequence). Between the trimmed V and J ends, which lost 5 bases and 1 base, there was a span of 8 bases. The CDR3 is 12 amino acids. CDR3 sequence reads: CSAYKGNTEAFF. The CDR3 DNA reads TGCAGTGCTTATAAAGGGAACACTGAAGCTTTCTTT.

This clonotype has a count of ten or more. The chain uses TRBV18 and TRBJ2-1; 8 nucleotides match TRBD2. The V segment lost 3 bases and the J segment 5 bases; nucleotides outside the gene matches: 6. The CDR3 length is 15 residues. The germline gives CDR1 KGHSH, CDR2 LQKENI. The CDR3 nucleotides are TGTGCCAGCTCACCTACAGCGGGGGTGGACAATGAGCAGTTCTTC. Translation: CASSPTAGVDNEQFF.

This clonotype showed up many times. This chain uses TRBV7-9 with TRBJ2-3, with TRBD1 matching 7 bases. Germline CDR1 and CDR2: SEHNR and FQNEAQ (reference sequence). V lost 5 bases to trimming and J lost 2 bases; unmatched junction nucleotides: 7. The CDR3 runs to 15 residues. CDR3 in DNA: TGTGCCAGCAGCGGGGGACAGTTCCTCACAGATACGCAGTATTTT. This sequence encodes CASSGGQFLTDTQYF.

The chain combines TRBV3-1 with TRBJ2-7, with TRBD2 identical over 7 bases. Germline lookup yields CDR1 LGHDT and CDR2 YNNKEL (reference sequence). The CDR3 is 15 amino acids. The V and J ends lost 5 bases and 2 bases, in that order; junction bases with no gene match: 9. CDR3 DNA: TGTGCCAGCAGCTCGGGACTAACGATAACCTACGAGCAGTACTTC. It is translated as CASSSGLTITYEQYF.

Turning to this clonotype: One junction end disagrees with the germline gene, perhaps due to a read error. The chain carries TRBV25-1 and TRBJ1-6, with 12 bases that match TRBD1. Germline values: CDR1 MGHDK, CDR2 SYGVNS. The CDR3 is made up of 17 amino acids. The CDR3 region has the DNA TGTGCCAGCCGCGGGGACAGGGGGCGATTCGGTAATTCAACCCTCAACTTT. Translated: CASRGDRGRFGNSTLNF.

J is TRBJ1-2 and V is TRBV20-1; TRBD1 aligns across 7 bases. The CDR3 contains 11 residues. Germline V lookup: CDR1 DFQATT, CDR2 SNEGSKA (reference sequence). CDR3 in amino acids: CSRQGVYGYTF. DNA for the CDR3: TGCAGCAGACAGGGAGTTTATGGCTACACCTTC.

This clonotype was recorded at least ten times. The V gene is TRBV20-1, the J gene TRBJ1-2, with D hard to call. Germline assignment: CDR1 DFQATT and CDR2 SNEGSKA (reference sequence). The CDR3 runs 14 residues. V lost 6 bases, J lost 0 bases, and 14 bases lay in between. The CDR3 coding sequence is TGCAGTGCAACCCCCATGGGAGCTAACTATGGCTACACCTTC. Encoded protein: CSATPMGANYGYTF.

This clonotype was recorded at least ten times. V is TRBV5-1 and J is TRBJ2-1; 11 bases align to TRBD1. This CDR3 has 17 amino acids. Trimming took 6 bases from V and 3 from J; bases not matched to a gene: 11. Germline CDR1 and CDR2: SGHRS and YFSETQ. The CDR3 DNA follows: TGCGCCAGCAAGGGACAGGGGGTGATAGCGGGCTACAATGAGCAGTTCTTC. This codes for CASKGQGVIAGYNEQFF.

This clonotype was recorded at least ten times. The chain couples TRBV3-1 to TRBJ1-6, with D hard to call. Germline V gene lookup returns CDR1 LGHDT and CDR2 YNNKEL (reference sequence). This CDR3 has 12 amino acids. The V and J ends lost 0 bases and 12 bases respectively, with 6 bases between them. CDR3: CASSQEGQPLHF. The DNA of the CDR3 is TGTGCCAGCAGCCAAGAAGGCCAACCCCTCCACTTT.

This clonotype was counted many times. The chain combines TRBV12-3 or TRBV12-4 with TRBJ1-2, with 7 nucleotides matching TRBD1. V trimming: 5 bases; J trimming: 6 bases; junction bases outside the gene matches: 12. This CDR3 comprises 15 residues. The CDR3 DNA sequence: TGTGCCAGCAGTCCCCGACAGGGAAGAGCAGATGGCTACACCTTC. Translated, it gives CASSPRQGRADGYTF.

There are many counts of this clonotype. The chain joins TRBV2 to TRBJ2-3; no reliable D call. Germline-derived CDR1 and CDR2 are SNHLY and FYNNEI. The V gene lost 5 bases and the J gene lost 0 bases, with 9 bases spanning the gap. The CDR3 runs to 14 residues. The CDR3 here is CASSYGSSTDTQYF. In DNA form, the CDR3 reads TGTGCCAGCAGTTACGGCTCTAGCACAGATACGCAGTATTTT.

On this clonotype: This could be a read error, since a much larger clone is one nucleotide away. This chain connects TRBV7-9 to TRBJ2-1; D not resolved. The CDR3 totals 13 residues. Germline V CDR1 and CDR2: SEHNR, FQNEAQ (reference sequence). V was pared by 6 bases and J by 5 bases, with 11 bases between. DNA of the CDR3: TGTGCCAGCAGTGGAAAGGGAAACAATGAGCAGTTCTTC. Translation: CASSGKGNNEQFF.

On this clonotype itself: This sequence may be a read error, since a much larger clone differs from it by one base. The V and J genes are TRBV12-3 or TRBV12-4 and TRBJ2-2; no clear D gene. The CDR3 length is 15 residues. V gave up 7 bases and J gave up 1 base, with 13 bases separating them. The CDR3 spells CASKNLTVNTGELFF. CDR3 DNA sequence: TGTGCCAGCAAAAACTTGACGGTGAACACCGGGGAGCTGTTTTTT.

This clonotype was detected ten times or more. The rearrangement joins TRBV20-1 to TRBJ1-1; D ambiguous. The V gene's germline CDR1 is DFQATT and CDR2 SNEGSKA (reference sequence). V was clipped by 7 bases and J by 4 bases, with 19 bases between them. This CDR3 comprises 14 residues. The CDR3 sequence is CSVSGRVGITEAFF. The CDR3 DNA sequence: TGCAGTGTGTCGGGGAGGGTCGGAATCACTGAAGCTTTCTTT.

The chain has TRBV7-2 and TRBJ2-2; D unresolved. V shed 1 base and J shed 3 bases, with 3 bases lying between them. The CDR3 extends over 13 amino acids. Germline V gives CDR1 SGHTA, CDR2 FQGNSA. CDR3 nucleotides: TGTGCCAGCAGCTTAGAGTACACCGGGGAGCTGTTTTTT. The encoded protein is CASSLEYTGELFF.

This sequence joins TRBV20-1 and TRBJ2-7; TRBD1 matches 7 bases. The trim removed 5 bases at V and 6 bases at J, leaving 4 bases unmatched. Germline CDR1 DFQATT, CDR2 SNEGSKA (reference sequence). The CDR3 sequence is 11 residues long. The CDR3 DNA sequence: TGCAGTGCTGGTGACAGGGTCGAGCAGTACTTC. Amino acids: CSAGDRVEQYF.

Ten or more counts support this clonotype. The chain links TRBV10-3 to TRBJ1-6; 10 positions agree with TRBD1. Germline V gives CDR1 ENHRY, CDR2 SYGVKD. The CDR3 totals 14 residues. Trimming removed 11 bases from V and 7 bases from J; junction bases left unmatched: 8. The CDR3 is CAATSDRGNSPLHF. CDR3 sequence (DNA): TGTGCCGCCACGTCGGACAGGGGGAATTCACCCCTCCACTTT.

Many counts were recorded for this clonotype. The CDR3 loop reads CASSLATGIGELFF. The CDR3 DNA is TGCGCCAGCAGCTTGGCCACGGGAATCGGGGAGCTGTTTTTT. This chain links TRBV5-1 with TRBJ2-2; possible D gene TRBD2, 5 bases. Germline assignment: CDR1 SGHRS and CDR2 YFSETQ. Trimming took off 0 bases at V and 7 bases at J, with 10 bases between the two ends. CDR3 length equals 14 residues.

This clonotype was counted many times. The chain couples TRBV20-1 to TRBJ1-1; maybe TRBD1 (6 bases). Germline CDR1 and CDR2: DFQATT and SNEGSKA (reference sequence). This CDR3 has 13 amino acids. The V end was cut by 3 bases, the J end by 0 bases, with 8 bases between. CDR3 sequence (DNA): TGCAGTGCTAGTAAGGGGGTGAACACTGAAGCTTTCTTT. This encodes CSASKGVNTEAFF.

This clonotype was recorded many times. The genes are TRBV11-3 and TRBJ1-1, with D tentatively TRBD1 (6 bases). The CDR3 spans 13 residues. The V gene's germline CDR1 is SGHNT and CDR2 YENEEA. V was cut by 7 bases and J by 5 bases, with 14 bases left in between. The CDR3 reads CASKTPRGTEAFF. Here the CDR3 DNA reads TGTGCCAGCAAAACCCCCAGGGGAACTGAAGCTTTCTTT. Full variable domain (missing parts from reference TRBV11-3 and TRBJ1-1): EAGVVQSPRYKIIEKKQPVAFWCNPISGHNTLYWYLQNLGQGPELLIRYENEEAVDDSQLPKDRFSAERLKGVDSTLKIQPAELGDSAVYLCASKTPRGTEAFFGQGTRLTVV.